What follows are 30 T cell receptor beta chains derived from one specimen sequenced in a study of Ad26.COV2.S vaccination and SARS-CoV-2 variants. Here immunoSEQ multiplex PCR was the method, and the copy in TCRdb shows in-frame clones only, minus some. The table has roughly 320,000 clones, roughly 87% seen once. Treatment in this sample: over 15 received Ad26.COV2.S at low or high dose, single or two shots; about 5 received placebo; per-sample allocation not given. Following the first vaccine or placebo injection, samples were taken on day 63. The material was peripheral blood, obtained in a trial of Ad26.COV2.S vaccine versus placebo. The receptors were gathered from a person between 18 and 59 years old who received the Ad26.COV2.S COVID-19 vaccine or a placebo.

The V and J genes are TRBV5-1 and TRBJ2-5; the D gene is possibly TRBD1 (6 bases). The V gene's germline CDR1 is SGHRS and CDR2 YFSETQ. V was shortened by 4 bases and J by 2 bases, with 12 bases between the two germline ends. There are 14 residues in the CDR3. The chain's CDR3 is CASSGGIYQETQYF. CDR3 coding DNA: TGCGCCAGCAGCGGGGGCATATATCAAGAGACCCAGTACTTC.

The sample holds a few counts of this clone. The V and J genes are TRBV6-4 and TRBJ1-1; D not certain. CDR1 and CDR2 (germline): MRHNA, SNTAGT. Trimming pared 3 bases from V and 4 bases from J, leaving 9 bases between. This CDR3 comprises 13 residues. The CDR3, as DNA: TGTGCCAGCAGTGAGGGCAGACTCACTGAAGCTTTCTTT. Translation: CASSEGRLTEAFF.

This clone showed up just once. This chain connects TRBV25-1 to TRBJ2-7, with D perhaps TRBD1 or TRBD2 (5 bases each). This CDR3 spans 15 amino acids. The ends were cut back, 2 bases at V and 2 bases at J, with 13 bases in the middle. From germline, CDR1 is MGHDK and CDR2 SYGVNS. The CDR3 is CASSEEYGGTYEQYF. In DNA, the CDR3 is TGTGCCAGCAGTGAAGAGTATGGGGGAACCTACGAGCAGTACTTC.

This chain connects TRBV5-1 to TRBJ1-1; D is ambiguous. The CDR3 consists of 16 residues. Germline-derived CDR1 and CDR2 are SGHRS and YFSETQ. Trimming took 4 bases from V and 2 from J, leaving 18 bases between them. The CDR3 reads CASSLIGRMGNTEAFF. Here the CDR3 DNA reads TGCGCCAGCAGCCTCATCGGACGAATGGGAAACACTGAAGCTTTCTTT.

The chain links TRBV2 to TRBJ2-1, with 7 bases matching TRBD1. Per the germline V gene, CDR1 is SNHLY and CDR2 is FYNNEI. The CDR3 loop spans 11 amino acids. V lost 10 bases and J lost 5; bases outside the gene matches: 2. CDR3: CATGQNNEQFF. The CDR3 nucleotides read TGTGCCACGGGACAGAACAATGAGCAGTTCTTC.

CDR3 sequence: CASRTRDGTGNTIYF. In DNA, the CDR3 is TGTGCCAGTCGGACCCGAGACGGTACTGGAAACACCATATATTTT. This chain uses TRBV6-5 with TRBJ1-3, with D uncertain. The CDR3 is 15 amino acids. The germline V gene encodes CDR1 MNHEY and CDR2 SVGAGI. V lost 9 bases to trimming and J lost 2 bases, with 17 bases between them.

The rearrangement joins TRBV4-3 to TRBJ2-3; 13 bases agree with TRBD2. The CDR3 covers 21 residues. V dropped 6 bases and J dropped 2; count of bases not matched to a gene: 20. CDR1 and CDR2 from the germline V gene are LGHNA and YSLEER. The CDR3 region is CASRQDGAGTSGVYNTDTQYF. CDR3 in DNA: TGCGCCAGCAGACAGGACGGGGCCGGGACTAGCGGGGTCTATAACACAGATACGCAGTATTTT.

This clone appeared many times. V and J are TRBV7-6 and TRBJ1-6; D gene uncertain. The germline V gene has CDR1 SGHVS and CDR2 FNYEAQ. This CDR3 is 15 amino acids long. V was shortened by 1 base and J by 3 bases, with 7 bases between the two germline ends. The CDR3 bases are TGTGCCAGCAGCTTAGACCTCCGCTATAATTCACCCCTCCACTTT. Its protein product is CASSLDLRYNSPLHF.

This chain's CDR3 is CASSQEFGTGANALNEKLFF. In nucleotides, the CDR3 is TGCGCCAGCAGCCAAGAATTTGGGACAGGGGCCAATGCGCTCAATGAAAAACTGTTTTTT. The V call is TRBV4-3, the J call TRBJ1-4, with 10 bases aligning to TRBD1. The ends lost 0 bases at V and 5 bases at J; junction bases unmatched: 15. Germline V gene lookup returns CDR1 LGHNA and CDR2 YSLEER. The CDR3 covers 20 residues.

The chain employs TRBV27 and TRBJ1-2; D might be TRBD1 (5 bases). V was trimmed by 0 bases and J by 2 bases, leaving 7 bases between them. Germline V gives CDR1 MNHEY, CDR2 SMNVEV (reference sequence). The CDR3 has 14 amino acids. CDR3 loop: CASSLSPGNYGYTF. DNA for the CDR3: TGTGCCAGCAGTTTATCCCCAGGGAACTATGGCTACACCTTC.

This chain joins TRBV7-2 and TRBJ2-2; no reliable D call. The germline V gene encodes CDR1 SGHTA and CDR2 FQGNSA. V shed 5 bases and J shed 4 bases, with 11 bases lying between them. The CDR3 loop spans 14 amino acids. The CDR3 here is CASSPSMGTGELFF. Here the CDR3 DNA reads TGTGCCAGCAGCCCCTCGATGGGCACCGGGGAGCTGTTTTTT.

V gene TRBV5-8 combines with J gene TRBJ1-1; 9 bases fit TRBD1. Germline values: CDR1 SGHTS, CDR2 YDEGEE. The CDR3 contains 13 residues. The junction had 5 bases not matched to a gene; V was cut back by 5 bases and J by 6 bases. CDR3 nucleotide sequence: TGTGCCAGCAGGGACAGGGGTTTGCCTGAAGCTTTCTTT. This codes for CASRDRGLPEAFF.

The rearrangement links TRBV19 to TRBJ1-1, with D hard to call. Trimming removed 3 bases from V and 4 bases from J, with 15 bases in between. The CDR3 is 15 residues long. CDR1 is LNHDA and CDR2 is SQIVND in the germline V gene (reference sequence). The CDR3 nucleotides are TGTGCCAGTAGTATGGTGGACGGCCTTAGCACTGAAGCTTTCTTT. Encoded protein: CASSMVDGLSTEAFF. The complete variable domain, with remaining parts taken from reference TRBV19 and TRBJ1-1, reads DGGITQSPKYLFRKEGQNVTLSCEQNLNHDAMYWYRQDPGQGLRLIYYSQIVNDFQKGDIAEGYSVSREKKESFPLTVTSAQKNPTAFYLCASSMVDGLSTEAFFGQGTRLTVV.

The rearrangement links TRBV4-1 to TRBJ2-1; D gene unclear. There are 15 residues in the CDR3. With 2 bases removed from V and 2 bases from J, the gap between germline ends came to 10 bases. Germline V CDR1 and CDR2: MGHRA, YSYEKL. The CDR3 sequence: CASSQQSPTYNEQFF. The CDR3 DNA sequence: TGCGCCAGCAGCCAACAGAGCCCAACCTACAATGAGCAGTTCTTC.

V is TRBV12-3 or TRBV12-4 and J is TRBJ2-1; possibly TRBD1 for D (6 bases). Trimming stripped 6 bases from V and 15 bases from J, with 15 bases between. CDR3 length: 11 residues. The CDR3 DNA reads TGTGCCAGCAGCCGAAACAGGGATCCGTTCTTC. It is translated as CASSRNRDPFF.

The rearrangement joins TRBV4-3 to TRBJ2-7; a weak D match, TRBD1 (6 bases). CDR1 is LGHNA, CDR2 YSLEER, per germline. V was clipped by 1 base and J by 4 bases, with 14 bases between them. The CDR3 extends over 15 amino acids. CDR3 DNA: TGCGCCAGCAGCCAAGTTTGGACAGAAGGGTACGAGCAGTACTTC. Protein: CASSQVWTEGYEQYF.

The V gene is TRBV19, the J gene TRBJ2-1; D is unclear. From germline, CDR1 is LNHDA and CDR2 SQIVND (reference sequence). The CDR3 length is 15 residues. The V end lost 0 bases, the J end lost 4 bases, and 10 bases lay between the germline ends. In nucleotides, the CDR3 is TGTGCCAGTAGTATAGAGGGTCAGAAGTACAATGAGCAGTTCTTC. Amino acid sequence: CASSIEGQKYNEQFF. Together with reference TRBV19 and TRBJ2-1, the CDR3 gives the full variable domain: DGGITQSPKYLFRKEGQNVTLSCEQNLNHDAMYWYRQDPGQGLRLIYYSQIVNDFQKGDIAEGYSVSREKKESFPLTVTSAQKNPTAFYLCASSIEGQKYNEQFFGPGTRLTVL.

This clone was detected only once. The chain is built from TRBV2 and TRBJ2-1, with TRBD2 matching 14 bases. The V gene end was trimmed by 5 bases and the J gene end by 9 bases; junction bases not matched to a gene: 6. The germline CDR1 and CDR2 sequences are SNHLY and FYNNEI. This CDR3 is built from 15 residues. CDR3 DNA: TGTGCCAGCAGTCGACTAGCGGGGGGGCCAACTGAGCAGTTCTTC. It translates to CASSRLAGGPTEQFF.

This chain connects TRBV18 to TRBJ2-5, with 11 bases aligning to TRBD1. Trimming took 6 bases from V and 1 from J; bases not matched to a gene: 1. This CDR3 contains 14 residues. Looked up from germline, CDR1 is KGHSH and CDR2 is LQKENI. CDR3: CASSDRGPQETQYF. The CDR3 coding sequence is TGTGCCAGCTCGGACAGGGGGCCCCAAGAGACCCAGTACTTC.

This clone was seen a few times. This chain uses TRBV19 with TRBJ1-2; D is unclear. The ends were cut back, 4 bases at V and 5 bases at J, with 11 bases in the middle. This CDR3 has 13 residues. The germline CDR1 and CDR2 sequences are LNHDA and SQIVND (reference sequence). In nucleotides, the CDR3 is TGTGCCAGTAGTAATCTTGGCGGTTATGGCTACACCTTC. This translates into CASSNLGGYGYTF.

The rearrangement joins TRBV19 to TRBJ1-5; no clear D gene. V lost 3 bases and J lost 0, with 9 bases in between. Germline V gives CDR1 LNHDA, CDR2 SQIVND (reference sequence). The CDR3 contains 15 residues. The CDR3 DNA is TGTGCCAGTAGTATTAATCAGGATAGCAATCAGCCCCAGCATTTT. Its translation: CASSINQDSNQPQHF.

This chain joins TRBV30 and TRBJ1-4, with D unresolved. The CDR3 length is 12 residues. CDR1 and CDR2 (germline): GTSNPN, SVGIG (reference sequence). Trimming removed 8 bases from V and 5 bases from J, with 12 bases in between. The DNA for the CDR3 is TGTGCCCTGGAGAGAACAAATGAAAAACTGTTTTTT. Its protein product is CALERTNEKLFF.

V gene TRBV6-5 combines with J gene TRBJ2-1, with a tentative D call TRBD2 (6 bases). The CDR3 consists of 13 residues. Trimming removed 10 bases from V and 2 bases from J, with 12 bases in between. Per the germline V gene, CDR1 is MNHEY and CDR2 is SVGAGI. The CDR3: CANRDSAYNEQFF. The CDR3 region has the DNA TGTGCCAACCGGGACTCCGCCTACAATGAGCAGTTCTTC.

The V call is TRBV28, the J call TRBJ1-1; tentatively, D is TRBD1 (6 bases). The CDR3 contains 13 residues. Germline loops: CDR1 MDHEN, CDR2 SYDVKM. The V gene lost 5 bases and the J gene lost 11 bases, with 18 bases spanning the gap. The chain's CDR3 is CASSPGGGLRAFF. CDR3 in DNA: TGTGCCAGCAGTCCCGGGGGGGGGCTGAGGGCTTTCTTT.

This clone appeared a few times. CDR3: CASSPGGTGLGYTF. As DNA, the CDR3 is TGTGCCAGCAGCCCAGGCGGGACAGGGCTTGGCTACACCTTC. The chain uses TRBV6-5 and TRBJ1-2; TRBD1 matches at 9 bases. V gave up 6 bases and J gave up 7 bases; unmatched junction bases: 9. Looked up from germline, CDR1 is MNHEY and CDR2 is SVGAGI. The CDR3 consists of 14 residues.

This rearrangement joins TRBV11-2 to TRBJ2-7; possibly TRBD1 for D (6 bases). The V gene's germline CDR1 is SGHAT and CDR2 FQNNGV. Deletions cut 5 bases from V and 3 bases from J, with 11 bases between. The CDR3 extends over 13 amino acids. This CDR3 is CASSPGHLYEQYF. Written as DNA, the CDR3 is TGTGCCAGCAGCCCGGGACACCTCTACGAGCAGTACTTC. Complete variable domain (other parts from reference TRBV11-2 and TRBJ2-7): EAGVAQSPRYKIIEKRQSVAFWCNPISGHATLYWYQQILGQGPKLLIQFQNNGVVDDSQLPKDRFSAERLKGVDSTLKIQPAKLEDSAVYLCASSPGHLYEQYFGPGTRLTVT.

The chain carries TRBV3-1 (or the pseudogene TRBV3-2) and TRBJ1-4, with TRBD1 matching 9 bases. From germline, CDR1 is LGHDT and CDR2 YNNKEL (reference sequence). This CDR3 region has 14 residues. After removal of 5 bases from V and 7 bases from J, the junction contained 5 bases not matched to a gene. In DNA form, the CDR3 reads TGTGCCAGCAGCTACGACAGGGGGGGTGAAAAACTGTTTTTT. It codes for CASSYDRGGEKLFF.

The CDR3 sequence is CASSLPRTSGGSQYF. CDR3 coding DNA: TGTGCCAGCAGCTTACCCCGGACTAGCGGGGGGTCCCAGTACTTC. The V call is TRBV13, the J call TRBJ2-7, with 14 bases that match TRBD2. Germline CDR1 reads PRHDT; CDR2 reads FYEKMQ (reference sequence). After removal of 2 bases from V and 10 bases from J, the junction contained 7 bases not matched to a gene. CDR3 size: 15 residues.

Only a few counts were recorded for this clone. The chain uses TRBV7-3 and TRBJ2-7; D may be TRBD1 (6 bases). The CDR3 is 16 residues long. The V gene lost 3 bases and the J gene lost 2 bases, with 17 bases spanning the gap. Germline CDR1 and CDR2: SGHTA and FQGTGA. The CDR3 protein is CASSLLPGQSPYEQYF. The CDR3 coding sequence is TGTGCCAGCAGCTTGTTACCGGGACAATCTCCCTACGAGCAGTACTTC.

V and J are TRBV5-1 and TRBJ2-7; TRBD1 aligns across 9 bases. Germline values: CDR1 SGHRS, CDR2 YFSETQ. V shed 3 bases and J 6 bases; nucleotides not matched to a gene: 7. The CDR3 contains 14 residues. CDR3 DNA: TGCGCCAGCAGCTGGAGACAGGGGGGAGGCGAGCAGTACTTC. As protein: CASSWRQGGGEQYF.